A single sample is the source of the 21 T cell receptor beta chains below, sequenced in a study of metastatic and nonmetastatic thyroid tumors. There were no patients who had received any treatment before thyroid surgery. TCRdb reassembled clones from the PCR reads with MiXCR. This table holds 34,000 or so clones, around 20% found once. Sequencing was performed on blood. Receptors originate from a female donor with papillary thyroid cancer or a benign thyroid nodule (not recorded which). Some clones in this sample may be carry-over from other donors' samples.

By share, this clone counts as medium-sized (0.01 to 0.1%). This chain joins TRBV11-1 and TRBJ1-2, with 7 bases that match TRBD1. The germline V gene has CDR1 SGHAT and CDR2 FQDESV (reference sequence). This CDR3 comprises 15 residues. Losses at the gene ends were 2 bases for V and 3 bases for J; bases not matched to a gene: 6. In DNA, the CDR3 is TGTGCCAGCAGCTTATTGGGGACAGCGGACTATGGCTACACCTTC. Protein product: CASSLLGTADYGYTF.

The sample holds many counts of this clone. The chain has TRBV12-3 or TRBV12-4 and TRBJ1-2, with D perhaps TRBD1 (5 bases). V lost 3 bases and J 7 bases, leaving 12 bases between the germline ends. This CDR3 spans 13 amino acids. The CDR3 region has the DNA TGTGCCAGCAGTTTGGTGGGGGGAAGTGGCTACACCTTC. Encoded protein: CASSLVGGSGYTF.

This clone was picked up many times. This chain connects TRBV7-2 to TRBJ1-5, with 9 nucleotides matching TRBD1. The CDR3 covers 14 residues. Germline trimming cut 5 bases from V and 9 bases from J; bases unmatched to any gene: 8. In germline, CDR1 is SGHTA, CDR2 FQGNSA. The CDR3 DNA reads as TGTGCCAGCAGCCCGGACAGGGGCTATTCGCCCCAGCATTTT. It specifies CASSPDRGYSPQHF.

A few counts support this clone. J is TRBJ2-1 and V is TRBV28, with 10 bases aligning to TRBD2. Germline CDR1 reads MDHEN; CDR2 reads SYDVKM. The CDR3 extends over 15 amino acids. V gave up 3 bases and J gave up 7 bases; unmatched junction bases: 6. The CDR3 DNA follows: TGTGCCAGCAGTTTGAGTTCTAGCGGGAGAAATGAGCAGTTCTTC. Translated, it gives CASSLSSSGRNEQFF.

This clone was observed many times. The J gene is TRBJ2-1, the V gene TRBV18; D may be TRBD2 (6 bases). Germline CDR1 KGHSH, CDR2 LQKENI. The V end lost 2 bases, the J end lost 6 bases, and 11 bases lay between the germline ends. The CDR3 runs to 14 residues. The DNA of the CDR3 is TGTGCCAGCTCACCAGCGGGATCAAGCAATGAGCAGTTCTTC. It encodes CASSPAGSSNEQFF.

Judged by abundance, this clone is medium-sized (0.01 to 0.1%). CDR3 bases: TGTGCCTGGAGTGTACCGGGGACCGGGGAGCTGTTTTTT. Translating gives CAWSVPGTGELFF. J is TRBJ2-2 and V is TRBV30; a weak D match, TRBD2 (5 bases). The germline V gene has CDR1 GTSNPN and CDR2 SVGIG (reference sequence). The CDR3 is 13 residues long. Deletions cut 0 bases from V and 5 bases from J, with 7 bases between.

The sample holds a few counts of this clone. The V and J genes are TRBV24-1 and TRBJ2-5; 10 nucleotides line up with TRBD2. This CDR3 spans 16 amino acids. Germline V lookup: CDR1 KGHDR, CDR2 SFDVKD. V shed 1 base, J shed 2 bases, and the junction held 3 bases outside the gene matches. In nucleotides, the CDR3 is TGTGCCACCAGTGATTTAAAGACTAGCGGGCAAGAGACCCAGTACTTC. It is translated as CATSDLKTSGQETQYF.

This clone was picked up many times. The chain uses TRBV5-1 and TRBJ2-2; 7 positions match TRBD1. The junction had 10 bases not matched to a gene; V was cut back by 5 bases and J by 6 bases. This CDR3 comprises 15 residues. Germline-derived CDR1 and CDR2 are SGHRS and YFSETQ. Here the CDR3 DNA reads TGCGCCAGCAGTTCGCGACAGGGAAGCTCCGGGGAGCTGTTTTTT. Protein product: CASSSRQGSSGELFF.

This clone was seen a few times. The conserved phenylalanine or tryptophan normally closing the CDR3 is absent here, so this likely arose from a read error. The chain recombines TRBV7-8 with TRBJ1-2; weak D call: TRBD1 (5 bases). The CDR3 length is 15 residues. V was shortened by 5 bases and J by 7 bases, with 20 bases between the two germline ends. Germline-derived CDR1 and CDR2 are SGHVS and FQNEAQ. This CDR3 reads CASSLEGRVMSGYTS. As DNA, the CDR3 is TGTGCCAGCAGCCTAGAGGGCAGGGTGATGAGTGGCTACACCTCC.

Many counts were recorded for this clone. As DNA, the CDR3 is TGTGCCAGCACAAAATTCTCAAGAGGGGGGAACTATGGCTACACCTTC. Translated: CASTKFSRGGNYGYTF. The chain couples TRBV28 to TRBJ1-2; D is possibly TRBD1 (6 bases). CDR1 is MDHEN and CDR2 is SYDVKM in the germline V gene. The length of the CDR3 is 16 residues. V shed 7 bases and J shed 2 bases, with 20 bases lying between them.

The chain's CDR3 is CASRAEQGNSPLHF. In DNA form, the CDR3 reads TGTGCCAGTAGGGCTGAACAAGGGAATTCACCCCTCCACTTT. The J gene is TRBJ1-6, the V gene TRBV19, with D unclear. The CDR3 has 14 amino acids. Trimming left V 6 bases short and J 7 bases short, with 13 bases between. Per the germline V gene, CDR1 is LNHDA and CDR2 is SQIVND (reference sequence).

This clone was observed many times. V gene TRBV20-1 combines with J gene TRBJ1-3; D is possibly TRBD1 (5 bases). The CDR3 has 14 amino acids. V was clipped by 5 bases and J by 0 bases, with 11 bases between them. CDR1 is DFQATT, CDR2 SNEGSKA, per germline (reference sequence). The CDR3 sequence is CSAGDALSGNTIYF. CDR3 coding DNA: TGCAGTGCTGGGGACGCACTCTCTGGAAACACCATATATTTT.

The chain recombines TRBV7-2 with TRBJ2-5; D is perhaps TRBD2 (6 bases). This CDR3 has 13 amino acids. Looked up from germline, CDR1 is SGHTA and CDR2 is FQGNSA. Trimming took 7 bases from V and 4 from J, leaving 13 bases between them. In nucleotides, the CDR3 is TGTGCCAGCACCCCCAGGAGGGGAGAGACCCAGTACTTC. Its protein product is CASTPRRGETQYF.

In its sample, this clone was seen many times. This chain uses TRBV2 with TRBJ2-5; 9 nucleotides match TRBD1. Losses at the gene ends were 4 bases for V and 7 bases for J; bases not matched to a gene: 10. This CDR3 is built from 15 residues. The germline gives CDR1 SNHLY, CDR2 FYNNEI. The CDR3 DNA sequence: TGTGCCAGCAGTGGCCAAACTCCGGGACAGGGGACCCAGTACTTC. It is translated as CASSGQTPGQGTQYF. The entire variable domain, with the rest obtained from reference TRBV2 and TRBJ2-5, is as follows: EPEVTQTPSHQVTQMGQEVILRCVPISNHLYFYWYRQILGQKVEFLVSFYNNEISEKSEIFDDQFSVERPDGSNFTLKIRSTKLEDSAMYFCASSGQTPGQGTQYFGPGTRLLVL.

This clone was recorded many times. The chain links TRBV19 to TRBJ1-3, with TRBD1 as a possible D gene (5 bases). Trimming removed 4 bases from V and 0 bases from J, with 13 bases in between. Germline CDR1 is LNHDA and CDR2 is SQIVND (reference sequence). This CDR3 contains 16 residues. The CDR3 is CASSSPGGASGNTIYF. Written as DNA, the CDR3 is TGTGCCAGTAGTAGCCCCGGAGGGGCCTCTGGAAACACCATATATTTT.

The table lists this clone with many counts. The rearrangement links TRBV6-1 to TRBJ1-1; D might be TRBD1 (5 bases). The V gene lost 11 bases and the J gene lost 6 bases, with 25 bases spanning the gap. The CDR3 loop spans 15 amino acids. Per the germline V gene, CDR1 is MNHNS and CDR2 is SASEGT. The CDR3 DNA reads TGTGCCGTAGAGGGGTGGAGAGCATTGGGGTCTGAAGCTTTCTTT. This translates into CAVEGWRALGSEAFF.

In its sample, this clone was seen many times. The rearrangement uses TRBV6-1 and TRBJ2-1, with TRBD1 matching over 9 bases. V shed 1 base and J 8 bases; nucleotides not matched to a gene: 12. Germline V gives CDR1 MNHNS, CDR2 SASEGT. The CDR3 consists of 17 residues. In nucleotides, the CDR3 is TGTGCCAGCAGTGAAGAAATCCGGACAGGGGTGGGCGATGAGCAGTTCTTC. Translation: CASSEEIRTGVGDEQFF.

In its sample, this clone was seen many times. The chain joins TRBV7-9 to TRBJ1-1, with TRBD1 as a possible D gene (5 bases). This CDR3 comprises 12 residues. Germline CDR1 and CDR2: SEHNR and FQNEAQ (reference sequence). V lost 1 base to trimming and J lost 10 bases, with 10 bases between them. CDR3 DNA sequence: TGTGCCAGCAGCTTAGGTCTGGGACGAGCTTTCTTT. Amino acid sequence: CASSLGLGRAFF.

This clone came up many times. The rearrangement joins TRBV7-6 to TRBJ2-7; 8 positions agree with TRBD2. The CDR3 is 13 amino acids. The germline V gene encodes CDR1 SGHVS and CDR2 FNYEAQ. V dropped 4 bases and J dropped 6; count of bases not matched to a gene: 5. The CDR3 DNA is TGTGCCAGCAGCTCCGGGAGGGTGGGCGAGCAGTACTTC. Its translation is CASSSGRVGEQYF.

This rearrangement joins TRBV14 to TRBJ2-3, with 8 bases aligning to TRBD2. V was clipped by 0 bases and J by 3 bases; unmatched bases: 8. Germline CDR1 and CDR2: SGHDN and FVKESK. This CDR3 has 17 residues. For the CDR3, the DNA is TGTGCCAGCAGCCAAGACCCAGCGGGAGTTTCGACAGATACGCAGTATTTT. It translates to CASSQDPAGVSTDTQYF. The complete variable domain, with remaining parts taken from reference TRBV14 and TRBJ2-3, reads EAGVTQFPSHSVIEKGQTVTLRCDPISGHDNLYWYRRVMGKEIKFLLHFVKESKQDESGMPNNRFLAERTGGTYSTLKVQPAELEDSGVYFCASSQDPAGVSTDTQYFGPGTRLTVL.

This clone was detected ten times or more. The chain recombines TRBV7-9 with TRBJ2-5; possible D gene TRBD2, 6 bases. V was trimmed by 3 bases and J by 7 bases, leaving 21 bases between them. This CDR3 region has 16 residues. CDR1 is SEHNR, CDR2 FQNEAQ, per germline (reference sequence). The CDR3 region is CASSFFRGTTGGTQYF. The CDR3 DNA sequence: TGTGCCAGCAGCTTTTTTCGCGGGACGACCGGTGGGACCCAGTACTTC.